A single sample is the source of the 8 T cell receptor beta chains below, sequenced in a study of control samples from healthy donors and cancer patients. The protocol was immunoSEQ multiplex PCR, while the TCRdb copy is restricted to in-frame clones and leaves out a portion. Here the sample spans some 120,000 clones, 80% to 95% being singletons. Sequencing was done on a sample of blood. These receptors all stem from a man aged 18 to 29 in good health.

The gene calls are TRBV27 and TRBJ2-7, with a tentative D call TRBD1 (6 bases). V was shortened by 7 bases and J by 2 bases, with 12 bases between the two germline ends. Germline loops: CDR1 MNHEY, CDR2 SMNVEV (reference sequence). The CDR3 totals 13 residues. CDR3 amino acids: CASITGIPYEQYF. DNA for the CDR3: TGTGCCAGCATCACAGGGATACCCTACGAGCAGTACTTC.

The chain combines TRBV5-1 with TRBJ2-1; perhaps TRBD1 as D (6 bases). V dropped 6 bases and J dropped 3 bases, with 16 bases sitting between them. CDR1 and CDR2 from the germline V gene are SGHRS and YFSETQ. This CDR3 spans 15 amino acids. The CDR3 sequence is CASTWTDTIYNEQFF. The CDR3 bases are TGCGCCAGCACCTGGACAGATACCATCTACAATGAGCAGTTCTTC.

V and J are TRBV7-9 and TRBJ1-2, with 8 bases matching TRBD1. The germline V gene encodes CDR1 SEHNR and CDR2 FQNEAQ (reference sequence). This CDR3 is 14 amino acids long. The ends lost 8 bases at V and 4 bases at J; junction bases unmatched: 9. The CDR3 region has the DNA TGTGCCAGCTCCGGGGCAGGGGGCGGCTATGGCTACACCTTC. The encoded protein is CASSGAGGGYGYTF.

The rearrangement joins TRBV10-1 to TRBJ2-5; 7 bases line up with TRBD2. The CDR3 extends over 14 amino acids. Germline values: CDR1 WNHNN, CDR2 SYGVQD (reference sequence). Unmatched junction bases numbered 3, after V lost 2 bases and J lost 3 bases. The CDR3 is CASSEQAGKETQYF. The CDR3 DNA follows: TGCGCCAGCAGTGAGCAAGCGGGGAAAGAGACCCAGTACTTC.

This clone was picked up one time. The chain is built from TRBV11-3 and TRBJ2-2; 11 bases map to TRBD1. In germline, CDR1 is SGHNT, CDR2 YENEEA. The CDR3 is made up of 16 amino acids. Trimming removed 6 bases from V and 5 bases from J; junction bases left unmatched: 8. The CDR3 is CASSLGDRGYTGELFF. CDR3 nucleotide sequence: TGTGCCAGCAGTCTAGGGGACAGGGGGTATACCGGGGAGCTGTTTTTT. Combining the CDR3 with reference TRBV11-3 and TRBJ2-2 gives the whole variable domain EAGVVQSPRYKIIEKKQPVAFWCNPISGHNTLYWYLQNLGQGPELLIRYENEEAVDDSQLPKDRFSAERLKGVDSTLKIQPAELGDSAVYLCASSLGDRGYTGELFFGEGSRLTVL.

The rearrangement joins TRBV30 to TRBJ1-1; D may be TRBD1 (5 bases). There are 13 residues in the CDR3. V was pared by 3 bases and J by 0 bases, with 8 bases between. Germline CDR1 and CDR2: GTSNPN and SVGIG (reference sequence). This CDR3 is CAWRRGMNTEAFF. The CDR3, as DNA: TGTGCCTGGAGACGGGGCATGAACACTGAAGCTTTCTTT.

This chain uses TRBV6-5 with TRBJ1-2, with D possibly matching TRBD1 (5 bases). The germline V gene encodes CDR1 MNHEY and CDR2 SVGAGI. The CDR3 consists of 14 residues. With 2 bases removed from V and 3 bases from J, the gap between germline ends came to 10 bases. DNA of the CDR3: TGTGCCAGCAGTTACCAGGGTGTAGACTATGGCTACACCTTC. This translates into CASSYQGVDYGYTF.

This sequence joins TRBV5-4 and TRBJ2-3; D is perhaps TRBD2 (7 bases). Germline V gene sequence: CDR1 SGHNT, CDR2 YYREEE (reference sequence). Trimming stripped 3 bases from V and 0 bases from J, with 14 bases between. The length of the CDR3 is 16 residues. The DNA of the CDR3 is TGTGCCAGCAGCTCGGGGGGCTATCATAGCACAGATACGCAGTATTTT. Its translation: CASSSGGYHSTDTQYF.